These 19 T cell receptor beta chains were sequenced from one sample in a study of T-cell memory formation after mild COVID-19. TCRdb used MiXCR to reprocess the 5' RACE reads, holding one entry per CDR3 protein. The sample carries about 560,000 distinct CDR3 sequences, about a sixth recorded once. Sample: PBMCs or a T cell subset sorted from them (not recorded which). The receptors derive from an adult woman who had mild COVID-19 (a few samples of this study predate the infection). Cell type and time point are not known.

This clonotype came up a few times. The junction does not match germline at one end; this may be a read error. V is TRBV6-6 and J is TRBJ1-2; no definite D call. The CDR3 length is 12 residues. Germline CDR1 reads MNHNY; CDR2 reads SVGAGI (reference sequence). The CDR3 sequence is CASSDSSYGYTF. Written as DNA, the CDR3 is TGTGCCAGCAGTGACTCTAGCTATGGCTACACCTTC.

The V call is TRBV6-1, the J call TRBJ2-1; 12 bases line up with TRBD2. The J segment lost 6 bases and the V segment lost 1 base, leaving 4 bases of the junction unmatched. This CDR3 contains 16 residues. Germline CDR1 is MNHNS and CDR2 is SASEGT. The CDR3 bases are TGTGCCAGCAGTGAAGGGCTAGCGGGGGGGCTCAATGAGCAGTTCTTC. It is translated as CASSEGLAGGLNEQFF.

This chain connects TRBV24-1 to TRBJ2-1; 12 nucleotides agree with TRBD2. With V trimmed by 3 bases and J by 6 bases, 5 bases remained unmatched. The germline V gene has CDR1 KGHDR and CDR2 SFDVKD. The CDR3 consists of 16 residues. The CDR3 nucleotides read TGTGCCACCAGTGATCTCCTAGCGGGAGGGCCCAATGAGCAGTTCTTC. Translated, it gives CATSDLLAGGPNEQFF.

This clonotype showed up just a few times. The rearrangement links TRBV4-2 to TRBJ2-5, with a tentative D call TRBD1 (6 bases). This CDR3 is built from 15 residues. Germline loops: CDR1 LGHNA, CDR2 YNFKEQ. V lost 1 base to trimming and J lost 8 bases, with 17 bases between them. The CDR3 loop is CASSQGGGGQGTQYF. CDR3 in DNA: TGTGCCAGCAGCCAAGGGGGTGGGGGCCAAGGAACCCAGTACTTC.

The sample holds a few counts of this clonotype. The chain joins TRBV12-3 or TRBV12-4 to TRBJ1-6, with 7 bases matching TRBD1. The V and J ends lost 4 bases and 7 bases, in that order; junction bases with no gene match: 4. The CDR3 is made up of 14 amino acids. The CDR3 protein is CASSSDRENSPLHF. In DNA, the CDR3 is TGTGCCAGCAGTTCTGACAGGGAAAATTCACCCCTCCACTTT.

J is TRBJ2-7 and V is TRBV9, with a tentative D call TRBD1 (6 bases). CDR1 is SGDLS, CDR2 YYNGEE, per germline. This CDR3 is built from 14 residues. The germline V and J ends were trimmed by 3 bases and 0 bases, with 10 bases remaining between them. The CDR3 nucleotides are TGTGCCAGCAGCGCCAGGGGATACTCCTACGAGCAGTACTTC. Its translation: CASSARGYSYEQYF.

There are a few counts of this clonotype. The chain is built from TRBV5-1 and TRBJ2-3; 7 nucleotides agree with TRBD2. This CDR3 has 14 amino acids. The germline V gene encodes CDR1 SGHRS and CDR2 YFSETQ. V lost 8 bases to trimming and J lost 2 bases; unmatched junction nucleotides: 8. The CDR3 DNA reads as TGCGCCAGTGCCCTAGCGGAGCTCACAGATACGCAGTATTTT. Its protein product is CASALAELTDTQYF.

This clonotype was observed a handful of times. This rearrangement joins TRBV2 to TRBJ1-5, with D unclear. There are 13 residues in the CDR3. V shed 4 bases and J shed 5 bases, with 9 bases lying between them. The germline V gene encodes CDR1 SNHLY and CDR2 FYNNEI. The CDR3 nucleotides read TGTGCCAGCAGTGGTGAATGGGATCAGCCCCAGCATTTT. It is translated as CASSGEWDQPQHF.

The table lists this clonotype with a few counts. The chain couples TRBV5-6 to TRBJ1-2, with a weak D call TRBD1 (6 bases). The germline V and J ends were trimmed by 3 bases and 2 bases, with 11 bases remaining between them. This CDR3 comprises 14 residues. CDR1 is SGHDT, CDR2 YYEEEE, per germline. CDR3 sequence: CASSSADRNYGYTF. CDR3 in DNA: TGTGCCAGCAGCTCTGCAGACAGGAACTATGGCTACACCTTC.

This chain connects TRBV24-1 to TRBJ1-5, with 11 bases aligning to TRBD1. The V segment lost 4 bases and the J segment 4 bases; nucleotides outside the gene matches: 5. Germline CDR1 is KGHDR and CDR2 is SFDVKD. The CDR3 sequence is 16 residues long. This CDR3 reads CATSDTGTGGNQPQHF. CDR3 in DNA: TGTGCCACCAGTGACACCGGGACAGGGGGGAATCAGCCCCAGCATTTT.

This clonotype has just a few counts. The chain links TRBV5-6 to TRBJ2-3; 9 bases are shared with TRBD2. Unmatched junction bases numbered 13, after V lost 2 bases and J lost 6 bases. This CDR3 comprises 17 residues. Germline V gene data show CDR1 as SGHDT and CDR2 as YYEEEE. CDR3 nucleotides: TGTGCCAGCAGCTTCGGTCTGAATAGCGGGAGAGACGATACGCAGTATTTT. The encoded protein is CASSFGLNSGRDDTQYF. Together with reference TRBV5-6 and TRBJ2-3, the CDR3 gives the full variable domain: DAGVTQSPTHLIKTRGQQVTLRCSPKSGHDTVSWYQQALGQGPQFIFQYYEEEERQRGNFPDRFSGHQFPNYSSELNVNALLLGDSALYLCASSFGLNSGRDDTQYFGPGTRLTVL.

This chain joins TRBV20-1 and TRBJ1-1; the match to TRBD1 covers 9 bases. The J segment lost 8 bases and the V segment lost 5 bases, leaving 9 bases of the junction unmatched. This CDR3 region has 13 residues. Germline CDR1 DFQATT, CDR2 SNEGSKA (reference sequence). CDR3 sequence reads: CSAAPGQGREAFF. The CDR3 coding sequence is TGCAGTGCTGCGCCCGGACAGGGGCGAGAAGCTTTCTTT.

The sample holds a few counts of this clonotype. The V call is TRBV5-6, the J call TRBJ1-1, with no clear D. CDR1 and CDR2 from the germline V gene are SGHDT and YYEEEE. V was shortened by 4 bases and J by 6 bases, with 13 bases between the two germline ends. The CDR3 contains 13 residues. The CDR3 nucleotides are TGTGCCAGCAGCCCCGGCGTATCTTCTGAAGCTTTCTTT. This gives the protein CASSPGVSSEAFF.

This clonotype was seen a few times. CDR3 in amino acids: CASSVPRGGPNTGELFF. DNA for the CDR3: TGTGCCAGCAGCGTCCCCCGCGGAGGGCCAAACACCGGGGAGCTGTTTTTT. This rearrangement joins TRBV9 to TRBJ2-2, with a tentative D call TRBD2 (6 bases). Germline loops: CDR1 SGDLS, CDR2 YYNGEE. The V and J ends lost 2 bases and 2 bases respectively, with 16 bases between them. The CDR3 runs 17 residues.

V is TRBV5-1 and J is TRBJ2-2; TRBD2 matches 8 bases. Germline V CDR1 and CDR2: SGHRS, YFSETQ. The length of the CDR3 is 14 residues. Germline trimming cut 0 bases from V and 6 bases from J; bases unmatched to any gene: 1. The CDR3 DNA is TGCGCCAGCAGCTTGGTAGCGGGGTCCGGGGAGCTGTTTTTT. Protein sequence: CASSLVAGSGELFF.

The chain joins TRBV19 to TRBJ1-1; weak D call: TRBD1 (6 bases). The ends were cut back, 5 bases at V and 3 bases at J, with 13 bases in the middle. This CDR3 comprises 14 residues. CDR1 and CDR2 from the germline V gene are LNHDA and SQIVND (reference sequence). CDR3 region: CASSSLQGYTEAFF. Written as DNA, the CDR3 is TGTGCCAGTAGTTCGCTACAGGGCTACACTGAAGCTTTCTTT.

There are a few counts of this clonotype. One junction end does not reproduce the germline sequence, and a read error may be involved. J is TRBJ2-7 and V is TRBV5-1; 9 bases agree with TRBD1. Germline CDR1 is SGHRS and CDR2 is YFSETQ. The CDR3 sequence is 15 residues long. CDR3 coding DNA: TGCGCCAGCAGCTTGTTCACAGGGGGCTCCGACGAGCAGTACTTC. It translates to CASSLFTGGSDEQYF. The complete variable domain, with remaining parts taken from reference TRBV5-1 and TRBJ2-7, reads KAGVTQTPRYLIKTRGQQVTLSCSPISGHRSVSWYQQTPGQGLQFLFEYFSETQRNKGNFPGRFSGRQFSNSRSEMNVSTLELGDSALYLCASSLFTGGSDEQYFGPGTRLTVT.

This clonotype was observed once. The chain links TRBV7-8 to TRBJ1-2, with D unresolved. Trimming cost V 2 bases and J 0 bases, with 7 bases left between them. The length of the CDR3 is 14 residues. Germline-derived CDR1 and CDR2 are SGHVS and FQNEAQ. As DNA, the CDR3 is TGTGCCAGCAGCTTAATTACGGCTAACTATGGCTACACCTTC. This sequence encodes CASSLITANYGYTF.

This clonotype came up many times. Compared with germline, one end of the junction differs, possibly owing to a read error. The chain links TRBV5-1 to TRBJ2-3; D ambiguous. The CDR3 is made up of 14 amino acids. CDR1 SGHRS and CDR2 YFSETQ come from the germline V gene. CDR3 sequence: CASSLVASTDTQYF. The CDR3 DNA follows: TGTGCCAGCAGCTTAGTGGCTAGCACAGATACGCAGTATTTT.